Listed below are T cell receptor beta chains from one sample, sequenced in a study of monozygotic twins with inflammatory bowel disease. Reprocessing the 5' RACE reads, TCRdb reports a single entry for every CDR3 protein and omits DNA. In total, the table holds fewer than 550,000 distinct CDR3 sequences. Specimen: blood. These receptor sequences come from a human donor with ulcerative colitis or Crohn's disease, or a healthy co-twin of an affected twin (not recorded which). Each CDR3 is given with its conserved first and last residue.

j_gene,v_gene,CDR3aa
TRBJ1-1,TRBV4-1,CASRGLLKNTEAFF
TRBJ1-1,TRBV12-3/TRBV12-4,CASSPPRGGRNTEAFF
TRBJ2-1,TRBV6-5,CASSSAQGNYNEQFF
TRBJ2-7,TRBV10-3,CAINGLAGNEQYF
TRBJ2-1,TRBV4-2,CASSQGLAGDSYNEQFF
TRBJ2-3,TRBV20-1,CSAREAPSAPLDTQYF
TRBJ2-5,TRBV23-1,CASSLRGPQETQYF
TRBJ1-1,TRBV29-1,CSGGDRNTEAFF
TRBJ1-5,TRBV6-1,CASSVMTGYSNQPQHF
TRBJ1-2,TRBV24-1,CATSGAGPDGYTF
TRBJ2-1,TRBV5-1,CASSLAGPSYNEQFF
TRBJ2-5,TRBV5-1,CASSLDSGSETQYF
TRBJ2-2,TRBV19,CASSTSAGGPPGELFF
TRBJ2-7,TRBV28,CASRPGAAGTYEQYF
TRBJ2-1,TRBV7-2,CASSFSGGTSYNEQFF
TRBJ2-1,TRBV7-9,CASSILAGSYNEQFF
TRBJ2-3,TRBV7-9,CASSFGTGSTDTQYF
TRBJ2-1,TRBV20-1,CSASDRAHYNEQFF
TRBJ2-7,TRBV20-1,CSARDMAGGPREQYF
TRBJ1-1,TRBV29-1,CSVEGSGRTEAFF
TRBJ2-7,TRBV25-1,CASIGTYEQYF
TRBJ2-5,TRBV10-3,CAISEELKSLGKGETQYF
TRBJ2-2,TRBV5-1,CASSLQTVNTGELFF
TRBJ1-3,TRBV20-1,CSARLPGFSGNTIYF
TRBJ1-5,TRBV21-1,CASSKDGLGLQHF
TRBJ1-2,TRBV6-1,CASIAPDRAGGGYTF
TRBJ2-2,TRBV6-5,CASSLAGQGSNTGELFF
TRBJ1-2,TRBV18,CASSPPGVANYGYTF